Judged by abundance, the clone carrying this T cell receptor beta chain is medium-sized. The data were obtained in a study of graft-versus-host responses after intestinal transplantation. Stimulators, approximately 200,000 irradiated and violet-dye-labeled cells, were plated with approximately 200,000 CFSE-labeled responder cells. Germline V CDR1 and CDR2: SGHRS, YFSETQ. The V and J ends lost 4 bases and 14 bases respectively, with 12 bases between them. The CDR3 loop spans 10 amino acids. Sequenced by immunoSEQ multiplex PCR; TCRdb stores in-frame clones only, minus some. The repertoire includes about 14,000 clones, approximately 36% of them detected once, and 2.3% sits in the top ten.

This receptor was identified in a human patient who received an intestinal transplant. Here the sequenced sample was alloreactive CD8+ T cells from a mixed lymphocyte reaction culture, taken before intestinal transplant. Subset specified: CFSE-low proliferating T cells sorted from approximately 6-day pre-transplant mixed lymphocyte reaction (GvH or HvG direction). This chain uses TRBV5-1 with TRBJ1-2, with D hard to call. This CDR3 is CASSGRTKTF. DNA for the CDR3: TGCGCCAGCAGCGGCAGGACGAAGACCTTC.